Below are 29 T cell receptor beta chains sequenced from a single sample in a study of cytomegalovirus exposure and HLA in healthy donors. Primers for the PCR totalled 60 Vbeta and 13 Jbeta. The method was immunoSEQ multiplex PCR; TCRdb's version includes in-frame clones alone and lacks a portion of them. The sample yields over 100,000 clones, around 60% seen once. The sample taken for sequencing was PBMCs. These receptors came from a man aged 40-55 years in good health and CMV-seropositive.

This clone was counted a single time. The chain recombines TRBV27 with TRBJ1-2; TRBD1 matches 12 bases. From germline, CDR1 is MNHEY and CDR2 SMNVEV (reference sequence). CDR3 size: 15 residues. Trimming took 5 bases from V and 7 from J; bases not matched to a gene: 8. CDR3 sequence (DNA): TGTGCCAGCAGTGTCGGGACAGGGGGCTGGAGTGGCTACACCTTC. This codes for CASSVGTGGWSGYTF.

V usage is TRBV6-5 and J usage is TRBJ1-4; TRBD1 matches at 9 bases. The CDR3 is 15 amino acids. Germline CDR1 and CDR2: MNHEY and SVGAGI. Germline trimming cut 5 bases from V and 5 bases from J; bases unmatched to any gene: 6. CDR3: CASSVQGAGNEKLFF. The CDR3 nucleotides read TGTGCCAGCAGTGTACAGGGGGCAGGGAATGAAAAACTGTTTTTT.

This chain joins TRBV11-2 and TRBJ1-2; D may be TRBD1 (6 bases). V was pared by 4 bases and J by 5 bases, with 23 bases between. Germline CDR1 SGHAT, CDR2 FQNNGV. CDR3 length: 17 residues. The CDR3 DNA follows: TGTGCCAGCAGCTCGACATATACCCCGGGACAAGCTTATGGCTACACCTTC. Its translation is CASSSTYTPGQAYGYTF.

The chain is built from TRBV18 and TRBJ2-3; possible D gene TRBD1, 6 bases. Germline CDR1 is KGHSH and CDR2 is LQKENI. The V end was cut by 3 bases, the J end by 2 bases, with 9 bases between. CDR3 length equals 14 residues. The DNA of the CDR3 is TGTGCCAGCTCACCGGGGGCCTACACAGATACGCAGTATTTT. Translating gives CASSPGAYTDTQYF.

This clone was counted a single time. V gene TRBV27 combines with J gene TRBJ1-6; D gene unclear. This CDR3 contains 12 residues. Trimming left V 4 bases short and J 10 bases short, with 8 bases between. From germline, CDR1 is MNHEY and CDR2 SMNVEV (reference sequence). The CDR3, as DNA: TGTGCCAGCAGTTCAGGTTACTCACCCCTCCACTTT. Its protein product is CASSSGYSPLHF.

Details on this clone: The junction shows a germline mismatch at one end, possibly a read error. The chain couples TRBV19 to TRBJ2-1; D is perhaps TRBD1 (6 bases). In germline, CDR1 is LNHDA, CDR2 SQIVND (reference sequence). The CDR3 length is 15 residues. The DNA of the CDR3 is TGTGCCAGTAGTTTAGACCCGGACAGCTACAATGAGCAGTTCTTC. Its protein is CASSLDPDSYNEQFF.

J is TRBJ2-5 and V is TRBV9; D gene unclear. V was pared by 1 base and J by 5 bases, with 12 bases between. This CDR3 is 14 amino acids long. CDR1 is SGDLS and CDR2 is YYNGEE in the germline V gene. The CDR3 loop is CASSVSPSRETQYF. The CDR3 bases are TGTGCCAGCAGCGTATCGCCTAGTAGGGAGACCCAGTACTTC.

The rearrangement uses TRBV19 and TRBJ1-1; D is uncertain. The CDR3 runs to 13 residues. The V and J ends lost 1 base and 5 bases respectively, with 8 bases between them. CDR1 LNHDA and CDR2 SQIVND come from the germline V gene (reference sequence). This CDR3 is CASSIGRDTEAFF. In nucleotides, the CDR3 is TGTGCCAGTAGTATAGGGAGGGATACTGAAGCTTTCTTT.

The DNA of the CDR3 is TGTGCCAGACGAAGTGGACAGAGAATCGACACTGAAGCTTTCTTT. Its translation: CARRSGQRIDTEAFF. The genes are TRBV19 and TRBJ1-1; D might be TRBD1 (6 bases). The V and J ends lost 9 bases and 3 bases respectively, with 20 bases between them. There are 15 residues in the CDR3. The germline gives CDR1 LNHDA, CDR2 SQIVND (reference sequence).

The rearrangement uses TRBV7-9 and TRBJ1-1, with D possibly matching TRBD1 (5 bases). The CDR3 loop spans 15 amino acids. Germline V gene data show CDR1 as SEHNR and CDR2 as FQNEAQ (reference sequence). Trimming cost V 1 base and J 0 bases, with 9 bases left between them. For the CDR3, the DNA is TGTGCCAGCAGCTTAGGGGGCGGATTGAACACTGAAGCTTTCTTT. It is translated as CASSLGGGLNTEAFF.

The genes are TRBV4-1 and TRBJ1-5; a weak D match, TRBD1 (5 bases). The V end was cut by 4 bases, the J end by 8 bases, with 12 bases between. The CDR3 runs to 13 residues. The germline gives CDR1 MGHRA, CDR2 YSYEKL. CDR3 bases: TGCGCCAGCAGCCTGGGTGGGGCGGAGCCCCAGCATTTT. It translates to CASSLGGAEPQHF.

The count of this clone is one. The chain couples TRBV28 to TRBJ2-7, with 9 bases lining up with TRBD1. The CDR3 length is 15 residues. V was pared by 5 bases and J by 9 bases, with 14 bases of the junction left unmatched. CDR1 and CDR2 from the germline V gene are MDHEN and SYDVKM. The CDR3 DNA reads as TGTGCCAGCAGTCTTCCGGGACAGGGTGGAGTGGGGCAGTACTTC. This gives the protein CASSLPGQGGVGQYF.

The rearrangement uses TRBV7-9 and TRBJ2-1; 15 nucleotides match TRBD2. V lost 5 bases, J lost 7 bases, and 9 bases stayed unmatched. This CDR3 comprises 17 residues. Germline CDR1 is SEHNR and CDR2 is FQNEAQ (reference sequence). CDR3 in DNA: TGTGCCAGCAGCCCTCGGACTAGCGGGGGGGCAGGAAATGAGCAGTTCTTC. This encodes CASSPRTSGGAGNEQFF.

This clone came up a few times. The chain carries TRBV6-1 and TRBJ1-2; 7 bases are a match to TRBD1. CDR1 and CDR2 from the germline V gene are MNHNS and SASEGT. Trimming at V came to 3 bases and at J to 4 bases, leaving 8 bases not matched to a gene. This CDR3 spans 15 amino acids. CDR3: CASSERDRVIYGYTF. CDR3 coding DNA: TGTGCCAGCAGTGAGCGAGACAGGGTCATCTATGGCTACACCTTC.

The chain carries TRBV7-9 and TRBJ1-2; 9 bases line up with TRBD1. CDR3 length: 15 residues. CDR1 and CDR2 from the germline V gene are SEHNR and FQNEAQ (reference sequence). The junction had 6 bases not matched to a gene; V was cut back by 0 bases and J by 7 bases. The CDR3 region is CASSLASTGGVGYTF. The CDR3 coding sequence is TGTGCCAGCAGCTTAGCGAGCACAGGGGGCGTTGGCTACACCTTC.

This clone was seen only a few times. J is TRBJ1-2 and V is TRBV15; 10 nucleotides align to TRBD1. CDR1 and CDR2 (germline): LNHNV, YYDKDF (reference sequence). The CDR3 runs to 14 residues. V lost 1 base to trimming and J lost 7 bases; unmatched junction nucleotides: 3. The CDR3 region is CATSRGQGASGYTF. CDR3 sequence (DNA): TGTGCCACCAGCAGAGGACAGGGGGCTTCTGGCTACACCTTC.

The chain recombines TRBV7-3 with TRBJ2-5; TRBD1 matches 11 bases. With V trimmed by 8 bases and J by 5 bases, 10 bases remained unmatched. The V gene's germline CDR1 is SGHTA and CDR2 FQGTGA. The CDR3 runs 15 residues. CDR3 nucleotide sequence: TGTGCCAGCTCCTGGACAGGGGGCTTTCGGGAGACCCAGTACTTC. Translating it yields CASSWTGGFRETQYF.

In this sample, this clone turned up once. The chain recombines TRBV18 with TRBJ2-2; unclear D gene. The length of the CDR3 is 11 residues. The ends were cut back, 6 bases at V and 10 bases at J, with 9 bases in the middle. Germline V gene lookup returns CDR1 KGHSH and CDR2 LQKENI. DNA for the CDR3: TGTGCCAGCTCCACTAATGAGGAGCTGTTTTTT. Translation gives CASSTNEELFF.

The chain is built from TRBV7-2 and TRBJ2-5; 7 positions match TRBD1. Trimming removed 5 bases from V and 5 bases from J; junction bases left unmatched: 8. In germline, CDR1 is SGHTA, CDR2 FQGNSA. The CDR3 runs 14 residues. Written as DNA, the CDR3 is TGTGCCAGCAGCCGGTCTAGCAGGGGGGAGACCCAGTACTTC. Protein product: CASSRSSRGETQYF.

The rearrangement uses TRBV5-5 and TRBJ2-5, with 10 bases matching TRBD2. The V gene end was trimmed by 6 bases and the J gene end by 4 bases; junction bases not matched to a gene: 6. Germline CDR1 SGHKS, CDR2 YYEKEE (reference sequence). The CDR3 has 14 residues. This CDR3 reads CASNSGRLSETQYF. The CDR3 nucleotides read TGTGCCAGCAATAGCGGGAGGCTTTCAGAGACCCAGTACTTC.

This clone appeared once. CDR3 protein: CASSANNYEQYF. The CDR3 DNA reads as TGTGCCAGCAGTGCCAACAACTACGAGCAGTACTTC. V gene TRBV6-1 combines with J gene TRBJ2-7; D unresolved. V was trimmed by 4 bases and J by 3 bases, leaving 7 bases between them. The length of the CDR3 is 12 residues. Germline assignment: CDR1 MNHNS and CDR2 SASEGT.

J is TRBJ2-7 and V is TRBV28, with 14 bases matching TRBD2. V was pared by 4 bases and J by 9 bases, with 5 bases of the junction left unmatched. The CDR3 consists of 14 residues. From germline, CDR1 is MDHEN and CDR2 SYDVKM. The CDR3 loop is CASSSPGLAGVQYF. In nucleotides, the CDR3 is TGTGCCAGCAGTTCCCCGGGACTAGCGGGAGTGCAGTACTTC.

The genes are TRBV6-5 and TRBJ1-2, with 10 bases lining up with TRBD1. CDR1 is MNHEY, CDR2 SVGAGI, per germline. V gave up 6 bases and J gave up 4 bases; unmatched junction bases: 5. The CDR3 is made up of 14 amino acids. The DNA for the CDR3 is TGTGCCAGCAGGGGACAGGGGCAGAGCTATGGCTACACCTTC. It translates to CASRGQGQSYGYTF.

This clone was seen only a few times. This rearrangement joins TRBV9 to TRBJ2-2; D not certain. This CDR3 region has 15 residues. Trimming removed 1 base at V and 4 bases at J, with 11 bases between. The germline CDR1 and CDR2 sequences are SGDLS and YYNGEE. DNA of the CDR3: TGTGCCAGCAGCGTATCTGGTAGTAGCACCGGGGAGCTGTTTTTT. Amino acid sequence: CASSVSGSSTGELFF. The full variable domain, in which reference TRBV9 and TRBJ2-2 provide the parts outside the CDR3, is DSGVTQTPKHLITATGQRVTLRCSPRSGDLSVYWYQQSLDQGLQFLIQYYNGEERAKGNILERFSAQQFPDLHSELNLSSLELGDSALYFCASSVSGSSTGELFFGEGSRLTVL.

CDR3 coding DNA: TGTGCCAGCACCGCGGCTAGCGGGGGGGGATTGGCCCAGTACTTC. It encodes CASTAASGGGLAQYF. The V gene is TRBV6-1, the J gene TRBJ2-5; 12 bases map to TRBD2. The V segment lost 7 bases and the J segment 9 bases; nucleotides outside the gene matches: 12. This CDR3 contains 15 residues. Germline CDR1 is MNHNS and CDR2 is SASEGT.

This CDR3 reads CASSPGTSGRTYNEQFF. The CDR3 DNA reads TGCGCCAGCAGCCCGGGGACTAGCGGGAGGACCTACAATGAGCAGTTCTTC. The chain has TRBV5-1 and TRBJ2-1, with 15 bases lining up with TRBD2. The CDR3 totals 17 residues. From germline, CDR1 is SGHRS and CDR2 YFSETQ. Losses at the gene ends were 4 bases for V and 2 bases for J; bases not matched to a gene: 4.

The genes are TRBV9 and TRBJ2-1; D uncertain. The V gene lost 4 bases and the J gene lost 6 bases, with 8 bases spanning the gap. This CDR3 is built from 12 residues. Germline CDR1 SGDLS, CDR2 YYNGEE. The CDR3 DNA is TGTGCCAGCAGCTACTCGGGCAATGAGCAGTTCTTC. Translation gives CASSYSGNEQFF. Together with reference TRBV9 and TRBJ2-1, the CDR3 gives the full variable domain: DSGVTQTPKHLITATGQRVTLRCSPRSGDLSVYWYQQSLDQGLQFLIQYYNGEERAKGNILERFSAQQFPDLHSELNLSSLELGDSALYFCASSYSGNEQFFGPGTRLTVL.

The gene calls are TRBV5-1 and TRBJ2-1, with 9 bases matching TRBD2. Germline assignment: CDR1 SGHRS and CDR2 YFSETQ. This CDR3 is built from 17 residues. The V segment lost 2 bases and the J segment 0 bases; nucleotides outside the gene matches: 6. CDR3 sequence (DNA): TGCGCCAGCAGCTTTCGGACTAGCGCGAGCTCCTACAATGAGCAGTTCTTC. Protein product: CASSFRTSASSYNEQFF.

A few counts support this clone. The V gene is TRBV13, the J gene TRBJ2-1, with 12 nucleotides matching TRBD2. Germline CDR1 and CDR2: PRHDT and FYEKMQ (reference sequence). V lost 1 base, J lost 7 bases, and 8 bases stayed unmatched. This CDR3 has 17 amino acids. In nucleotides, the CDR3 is TGTGCCAGCAGCTTAGCCCCGACTAGCGGGAGTCTGAATGAGCAGTTCTTC. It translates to CASSLAPTSGSLNEQFF.